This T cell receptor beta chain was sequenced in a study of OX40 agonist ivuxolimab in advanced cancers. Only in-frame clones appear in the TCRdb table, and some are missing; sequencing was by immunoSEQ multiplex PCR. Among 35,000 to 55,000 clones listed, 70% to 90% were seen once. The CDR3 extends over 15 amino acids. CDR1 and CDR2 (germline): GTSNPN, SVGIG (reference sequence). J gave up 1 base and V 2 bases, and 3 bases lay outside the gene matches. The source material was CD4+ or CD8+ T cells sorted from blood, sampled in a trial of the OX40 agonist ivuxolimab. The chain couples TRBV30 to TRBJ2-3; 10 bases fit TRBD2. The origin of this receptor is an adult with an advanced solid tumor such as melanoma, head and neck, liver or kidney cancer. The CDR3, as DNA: TGTGCCTGGAGTACGGGACTAGCGCGCACAGATACGCAGTATTTT. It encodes CAWSTGLARTDTQYF.